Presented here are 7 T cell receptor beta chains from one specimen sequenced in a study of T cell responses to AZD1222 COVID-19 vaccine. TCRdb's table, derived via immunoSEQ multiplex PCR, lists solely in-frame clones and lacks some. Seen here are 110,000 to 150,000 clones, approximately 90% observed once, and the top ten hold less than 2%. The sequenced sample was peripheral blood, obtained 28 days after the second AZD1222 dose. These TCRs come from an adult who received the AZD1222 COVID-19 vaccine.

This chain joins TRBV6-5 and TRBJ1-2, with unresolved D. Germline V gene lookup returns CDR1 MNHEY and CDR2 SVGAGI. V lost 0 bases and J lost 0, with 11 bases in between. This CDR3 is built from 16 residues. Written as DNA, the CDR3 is TGTGCCAGCAGTTACTCGAGGACGGATTCTAACTATGGCTACACCTTC. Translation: CASSYSRTDSNYGYTF.

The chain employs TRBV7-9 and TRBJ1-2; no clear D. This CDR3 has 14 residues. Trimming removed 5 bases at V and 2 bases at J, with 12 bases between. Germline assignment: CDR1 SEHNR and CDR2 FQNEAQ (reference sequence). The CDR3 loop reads CASSPGGGNYGYTF. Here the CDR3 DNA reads TGTGCCAGCAGCCCGGGTGGAGGCAACTATGGCTACACCTTC.

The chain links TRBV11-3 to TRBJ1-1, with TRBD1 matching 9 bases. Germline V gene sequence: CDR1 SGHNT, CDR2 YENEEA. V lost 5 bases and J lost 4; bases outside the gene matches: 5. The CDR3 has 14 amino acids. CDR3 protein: CASSPGTGSTEAFF. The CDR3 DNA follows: TGTGCCAGCAGCCCCGGGACAGGGAGCACTGAAGCTTTCTTT.

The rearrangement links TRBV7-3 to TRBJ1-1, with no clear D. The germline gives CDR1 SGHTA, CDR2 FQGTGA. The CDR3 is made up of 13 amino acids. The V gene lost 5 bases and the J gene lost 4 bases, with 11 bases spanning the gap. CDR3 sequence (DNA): TGTGCCAGCAGCCTATTCCGAGGCACTGAAGCTTTCTTT. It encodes CASSLFRGTEAFF.

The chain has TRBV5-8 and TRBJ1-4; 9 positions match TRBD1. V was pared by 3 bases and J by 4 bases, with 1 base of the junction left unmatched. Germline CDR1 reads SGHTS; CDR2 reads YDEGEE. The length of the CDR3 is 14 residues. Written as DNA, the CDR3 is TGTGCCAGCAGCTCGACAGGGGGTAATGAAAAACTGTTTTTT. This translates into CASSSTGGNEKLFF.

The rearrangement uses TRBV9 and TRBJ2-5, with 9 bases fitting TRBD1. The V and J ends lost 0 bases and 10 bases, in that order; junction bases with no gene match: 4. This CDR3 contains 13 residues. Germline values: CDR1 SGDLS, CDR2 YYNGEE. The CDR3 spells CASSVEGQGNQYF. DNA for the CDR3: TGTGCCAGCAGCGTAGAGGGACAGGGTAACCAGTACTTC. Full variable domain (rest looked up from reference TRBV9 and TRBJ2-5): DSGVTQTPKHLITATGQRVTLRCSPRSGDLSVYWYQQSLDQGLQFLIQYYNGEERAKGNILERFSAQQFPDLHSELNLSSLELGDSALYFCASSVEGQGNQYFGPGTRLLVL.

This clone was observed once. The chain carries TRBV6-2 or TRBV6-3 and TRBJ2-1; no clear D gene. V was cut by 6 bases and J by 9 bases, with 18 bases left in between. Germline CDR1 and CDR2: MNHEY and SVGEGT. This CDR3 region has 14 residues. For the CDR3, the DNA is TGTGCCAGCAGCCCCCCTCGGGTAGCCCCTGAGCAGTTCTTC. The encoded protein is CASSPPRVAPEQFF.